This TCR beta chain was found in a study of blood T cells in healthy people across ages. Study-level points and caveats: PBMCs that were unsorted prevented a conclusive naive versus antigen-experienced comparison. It was found that TCR beta diversity correlated strongly with the percentage of naive T cells. Diversity was higher, and naive CD4+ cells more numerous, in long-lived donors than in aged donors.

The germline CDR1 and CDR2 sequences are MNHNS and SASEGT. The CDR3 sequence is 17 residues long. V lost 3 bases to trimming and J lost 1 base; unmatched junction nucleotides: 8. With a J-beta primer mix and a sample-barcoded 5' primer, a second PCR ran 7 to 11 cycles. In TCRdb, the 5' RACE reads were re-called with MiXCR into one record per CDR3 protein. Seen here are over 1,200,000 distinct CDR3 sequences, approximately 60% observed once, and the top ten hold over 5%. Turning to this clonotype: Its antigen remains unidentified.

The sample was blood. The rearrangement uses TRBV6-1 and TRBJ2-3, with 9 positions matching TRBD2. This TCR derives from a man between 18 and 35 years old in good health. The CDR3 here is CASSEIAGVGGTDTQYF. The CDR3 nucleotides are TGTGCCAGCAGTGAGATAGCGGGAGTAGGGGGCACAGATACGCAGTATTTT.